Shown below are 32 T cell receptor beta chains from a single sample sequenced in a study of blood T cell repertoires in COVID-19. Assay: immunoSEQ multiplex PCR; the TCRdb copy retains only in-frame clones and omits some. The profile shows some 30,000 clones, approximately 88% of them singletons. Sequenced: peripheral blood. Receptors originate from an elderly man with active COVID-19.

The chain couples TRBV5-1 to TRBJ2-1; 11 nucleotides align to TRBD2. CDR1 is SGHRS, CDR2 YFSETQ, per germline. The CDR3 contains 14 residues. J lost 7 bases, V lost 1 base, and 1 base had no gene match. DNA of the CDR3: TGCGCCAGCAGCTTGACTAGCGGGGGTAATGAGCAGTTCTTC. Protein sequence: CASSLTSGGNEQFF.

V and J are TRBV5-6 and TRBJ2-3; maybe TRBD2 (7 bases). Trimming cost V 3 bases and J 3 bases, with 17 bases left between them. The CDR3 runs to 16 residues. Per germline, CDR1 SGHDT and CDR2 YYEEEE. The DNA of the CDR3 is TGTGCCAGCAGCTCCCGAGGGGGGGCTCATACAGATACGCAGTATTTT. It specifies CASSSRGGAHTDTQYF.

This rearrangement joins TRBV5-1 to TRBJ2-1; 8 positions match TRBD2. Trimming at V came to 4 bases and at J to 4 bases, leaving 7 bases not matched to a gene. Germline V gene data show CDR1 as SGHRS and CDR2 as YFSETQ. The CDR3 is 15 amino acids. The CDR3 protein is CASSPSGPVYNEQFF. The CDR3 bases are TGCGCCAGCAGCCCTAGCGGGCCAGTGTACAATGAGCAGTTCTTC.

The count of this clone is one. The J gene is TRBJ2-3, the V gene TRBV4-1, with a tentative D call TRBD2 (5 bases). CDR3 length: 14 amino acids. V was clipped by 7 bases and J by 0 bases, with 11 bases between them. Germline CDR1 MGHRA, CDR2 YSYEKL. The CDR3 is CASKSRDSTDTQYF. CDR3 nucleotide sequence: TGCGCCAGCAAGTCGAGGGATAGCACAGATACGCAGTATTTT.

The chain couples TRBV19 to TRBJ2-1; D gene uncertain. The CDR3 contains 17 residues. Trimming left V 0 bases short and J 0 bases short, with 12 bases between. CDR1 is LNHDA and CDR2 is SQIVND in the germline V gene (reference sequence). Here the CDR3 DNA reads TGTGCCAGTAGTATAGATTTCGCCTGGAGCTCCTACAATGAGCAGTTCTTC. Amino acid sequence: CASSIDFAWSSYNEQFF.

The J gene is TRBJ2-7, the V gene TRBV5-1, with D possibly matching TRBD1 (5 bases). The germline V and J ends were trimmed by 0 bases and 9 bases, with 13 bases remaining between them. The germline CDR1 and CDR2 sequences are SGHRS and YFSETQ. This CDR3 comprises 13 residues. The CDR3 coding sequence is TGCGCCAGCAGCTTGGAAGGGGTACGAGGGCAGTACTTC. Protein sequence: CASSLEGVRGQYF.

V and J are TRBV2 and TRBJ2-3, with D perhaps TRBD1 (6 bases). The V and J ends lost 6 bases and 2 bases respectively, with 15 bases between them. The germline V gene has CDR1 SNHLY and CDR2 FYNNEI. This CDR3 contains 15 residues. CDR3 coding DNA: TGTGCCAGCAGCGTAGACAGGATTTTCACAGATACGCAGTATTTT. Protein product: CASSVDRIFTDTQYF.

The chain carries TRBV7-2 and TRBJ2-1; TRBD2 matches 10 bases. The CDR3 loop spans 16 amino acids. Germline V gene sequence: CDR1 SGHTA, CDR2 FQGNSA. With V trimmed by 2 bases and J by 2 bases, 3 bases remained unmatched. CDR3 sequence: CASSLQSGGAYNEQFF. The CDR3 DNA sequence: TGTGCCAGCAGCTTACAAAGCGGGGGGGCCTACAATGAGCAGTTCTTC.

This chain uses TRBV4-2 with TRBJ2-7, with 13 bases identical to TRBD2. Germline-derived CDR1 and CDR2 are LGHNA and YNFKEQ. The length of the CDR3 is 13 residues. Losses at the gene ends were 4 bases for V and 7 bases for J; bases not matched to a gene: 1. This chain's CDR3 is CASSRGLAGEQYF. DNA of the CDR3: TGTGCCAGCAGCCGGGGACTAGCGGGAGAGCAGTACTTC.

The CDR3 reads CASSSPAGQNSGANVLTF. CDR3 nucleotide sequence: TGTGCCAGCAGCTCACCAGCAGGGCAAAACTCTGGGGCCAACGTCCTGACTTTC. The chain couples TRBV7-9 to TRBJ2-6; possibly TRBD1 for D (5 bases). Trimming removed 4 bases at V and 0 bases at J, with 16 bases between. Germline CDR1 SEHNR, CDR2 FQNEAQ (reference sequence). This CDR3 has 18 amino acids.

In DNA form, the CDR3 reads TGCGCCAGCAGCCCACGAGTCGAGGCCAAAAACATTCAGTACTTC. It translates to CASSPRVEAKNIQYF. The rearrangement links TRBV4-1 to TRBJ2-4; D is undetermined. Germline-derived CDR1 and CDR2 are MGHRA and YSYEKL. Between the trimmed V and J ends, which lost 4 bases and 1 base, there was a span of 11 bases. The CDR3 runs to 15 residues.

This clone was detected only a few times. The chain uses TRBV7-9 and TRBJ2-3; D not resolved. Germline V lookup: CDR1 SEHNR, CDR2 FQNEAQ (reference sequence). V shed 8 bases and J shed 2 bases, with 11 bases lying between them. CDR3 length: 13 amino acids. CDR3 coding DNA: TGTGCCAGCGCCACGAGCCTCACAGATACGCAGTATTTT. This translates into CASATSLTDTQYF.

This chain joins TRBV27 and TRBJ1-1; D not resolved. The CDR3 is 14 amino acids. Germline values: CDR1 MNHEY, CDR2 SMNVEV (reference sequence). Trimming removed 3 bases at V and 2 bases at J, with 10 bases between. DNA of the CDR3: TGTGCCAGCAGTTTCAACACGGGAAACACTGAAGCTTTCTTT. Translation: CASSFNTGNTEAFF.

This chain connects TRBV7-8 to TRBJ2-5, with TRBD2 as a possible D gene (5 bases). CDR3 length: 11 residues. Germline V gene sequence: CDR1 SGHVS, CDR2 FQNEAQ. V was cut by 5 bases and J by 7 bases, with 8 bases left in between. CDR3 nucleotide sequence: TGTGCCAGCAGCCCCGCGGGGACCCAGTACTTC. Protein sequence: CASSPAGTQYF. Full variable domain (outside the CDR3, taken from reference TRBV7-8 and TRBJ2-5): GAGVSQSPRYKVAKRGQDVALRCDPISGHVSLFWYQQALGQGPEFLTYFQNEAQLDKSGLPSDRFFAERPEGSVSTLKIQRTQQEDSAVYLCASSPAGTQYFGPGTRLLVL.

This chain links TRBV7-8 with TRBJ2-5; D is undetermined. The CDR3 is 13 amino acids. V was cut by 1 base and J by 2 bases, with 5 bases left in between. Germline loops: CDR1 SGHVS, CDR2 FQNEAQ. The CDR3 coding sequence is TGTGCCAGCAGCTTAGGCGCACAAGAGACCCAGTACTTC. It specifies CASSLGAQETQYF. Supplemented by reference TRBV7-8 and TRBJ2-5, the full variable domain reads GAGVSQSPRYKVAKRGQDVALRCDPISGHVSLFWYQQALGQGPEFLTYFQNEAQLDKSGLPSDRFFAERPEGSVSTLKIQRTQQEDSAVYLCASSLGAQETQYFGPGTRLLVL.

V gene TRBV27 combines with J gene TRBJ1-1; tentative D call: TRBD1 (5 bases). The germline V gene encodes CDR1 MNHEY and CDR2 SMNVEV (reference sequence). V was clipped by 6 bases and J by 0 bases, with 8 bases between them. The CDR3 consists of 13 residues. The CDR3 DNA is TGTGCCAGCAGAAAAGGGGTGAACACTGAAGCTTTCTTT. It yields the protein CASRKGVNTEAFF.

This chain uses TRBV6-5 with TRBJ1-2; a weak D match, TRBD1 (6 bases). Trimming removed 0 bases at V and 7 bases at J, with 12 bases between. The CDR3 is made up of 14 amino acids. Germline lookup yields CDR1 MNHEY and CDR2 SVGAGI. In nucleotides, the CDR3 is TGTGCCAGCAGTTACTCGAGGGGGATCGGTGGCTACACCTTC. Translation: CASSYSRGIGGYTF.

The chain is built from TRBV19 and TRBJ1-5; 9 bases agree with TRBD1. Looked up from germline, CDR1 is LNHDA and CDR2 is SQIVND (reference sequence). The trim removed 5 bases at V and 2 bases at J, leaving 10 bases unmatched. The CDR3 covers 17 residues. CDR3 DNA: TGTGCCAGTAGTTTACCGACAGGGGGTGTTGGCAATCAGCCCCAGCATTTT. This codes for CASSLPTGGVGNQPQHF.

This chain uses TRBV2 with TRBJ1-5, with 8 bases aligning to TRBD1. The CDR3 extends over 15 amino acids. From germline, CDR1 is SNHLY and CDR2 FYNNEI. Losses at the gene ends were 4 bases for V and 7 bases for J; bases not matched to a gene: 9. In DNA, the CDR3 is TGTGCCAGCAGTGCCTGGACAGGGACGAACCAGCCCCAGCATTTT. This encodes CASSAWTGTNQPQHF.

The CDR3: CASRRDREIGELFF. CDR3 DNA: TGTGCCAGCCGCCGAGACAGGGAAATCGGGGAGCTGTTTTTT. The gene calls are TRBV28 and TRBJ2-2, with 7 positions matching TRBD1. Unmatched junction bases numbered 10, after V lost 8 bases and J lost 7 bases. From germline, CDR1 is MDHEN and CDR2 SYDVKM. The CDR3 length is 14 residues.

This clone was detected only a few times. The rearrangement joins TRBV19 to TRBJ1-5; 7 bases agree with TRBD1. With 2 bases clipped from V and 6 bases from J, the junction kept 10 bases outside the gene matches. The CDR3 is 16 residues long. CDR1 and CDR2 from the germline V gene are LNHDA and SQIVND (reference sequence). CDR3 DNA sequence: TGTGCCAGTAGTATAATAGGGGGGCAGGGGGGTCAGCCCCAGCATTTT. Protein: CASSIIGGQGGQPQHF.

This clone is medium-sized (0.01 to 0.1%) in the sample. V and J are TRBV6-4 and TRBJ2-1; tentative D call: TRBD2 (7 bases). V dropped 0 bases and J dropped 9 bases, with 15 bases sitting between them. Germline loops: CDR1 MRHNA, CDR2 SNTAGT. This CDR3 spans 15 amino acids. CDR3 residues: CASSDSPGAGVEQFF. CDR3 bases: TGTGCCAGCAGTGACTCTCCGGGGGCGGGGGTTGAGCAGTTCTTC.

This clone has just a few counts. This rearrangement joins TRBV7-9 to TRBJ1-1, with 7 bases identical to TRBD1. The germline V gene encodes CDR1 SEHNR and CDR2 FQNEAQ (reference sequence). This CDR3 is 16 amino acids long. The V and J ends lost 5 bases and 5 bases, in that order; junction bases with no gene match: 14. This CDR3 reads CASSTRQGGIGTEAFF. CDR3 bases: TGTGCCAGCAGCACCAGACAGGGTGGGATAGGGACTGAAGCTTTCTTT.

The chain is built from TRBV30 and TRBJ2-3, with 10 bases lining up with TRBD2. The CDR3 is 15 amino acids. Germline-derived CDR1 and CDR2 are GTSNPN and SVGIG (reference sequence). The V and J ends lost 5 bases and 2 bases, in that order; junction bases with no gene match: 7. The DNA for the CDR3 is TGTGCCTGGGGAAGGAGCGGGGGGGTCACAGATACGCAGTATTTT. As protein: CAWGRSGGVTDTQYF. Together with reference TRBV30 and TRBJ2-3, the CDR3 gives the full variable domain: SQTIHQWPATLVQPVGSPLSLECTVEGTSNPNLYWYRQAAGRGLQLLFYSVGIGQISSEVPQNLSASRPQDRQFILSSKKLLLSDSGFYLCAWGRSGGVTDTQYFGPGTRLTVL.

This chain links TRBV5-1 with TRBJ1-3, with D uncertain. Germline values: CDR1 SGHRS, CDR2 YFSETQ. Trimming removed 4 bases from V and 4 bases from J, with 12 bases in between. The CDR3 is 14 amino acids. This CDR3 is CASSGGSNGNTIYF. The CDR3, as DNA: TGCGCCAGCAGCGGCGGCAGTAACGGAAACACCATATATTTT.

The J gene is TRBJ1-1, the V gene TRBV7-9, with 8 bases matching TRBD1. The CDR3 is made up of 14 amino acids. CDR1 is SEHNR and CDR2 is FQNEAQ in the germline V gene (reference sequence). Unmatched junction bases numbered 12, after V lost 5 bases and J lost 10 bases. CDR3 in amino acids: CASSVATGGGSAFF. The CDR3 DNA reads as TGTGCCAGCAGCGTTGCCACAGGGGGAGGATCAGCTTTCTTT.

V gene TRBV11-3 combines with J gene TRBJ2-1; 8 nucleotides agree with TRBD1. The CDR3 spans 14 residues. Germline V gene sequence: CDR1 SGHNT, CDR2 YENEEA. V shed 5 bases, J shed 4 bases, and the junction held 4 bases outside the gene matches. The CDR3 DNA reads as TGTGCCAGCAGCCCGGGACAGGTATACAATGAGCAGTTCTTC. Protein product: CASSPGQVYNEQFF. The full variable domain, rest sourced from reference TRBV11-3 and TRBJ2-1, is EAGVVQSPRYKIIEKKQPVAFWCNPISGHNTLYWYLQNLGQGPELLIRYENEEAVDDSQLPKDRFSAERLKGVDSTLKIQPAELGDSAVYLCASSPGQVYNEQFFGPGTRLTVL.

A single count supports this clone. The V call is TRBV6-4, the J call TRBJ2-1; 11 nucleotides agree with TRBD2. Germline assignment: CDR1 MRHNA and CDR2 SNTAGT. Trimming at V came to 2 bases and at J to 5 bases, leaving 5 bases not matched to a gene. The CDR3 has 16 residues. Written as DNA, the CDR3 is TGTGCCAGCAGTGACAGGGGGACTAGCGGTAACAATGAGCAGTTCTTC. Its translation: CASSDRGTSGNNEQFF.

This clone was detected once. CDR3 sequence reads: CASRLDRSNQPQHF. CDR3 sequence (DNA): TGTGCCAGCAGACTTGACAGGAGCAATCAGCCCCAGCATTTT. The V and J genes are TRBV2 and TRBJ1-5, with D possibly being TRBD1 (6 bases). This CDR3 comprises 14 residues. CDR1 is SNHLY and CDR2 is FYNNEI in the germline V gene. V shed 6 bases and J shed 1 base, with 10 bases lying between them. Full variable domain (missing parts from reference TRBV2 and TRBJ1-5): EPEVTQTPSHQVTQMGQEVILRCVPISNHLYFYWYRQILGQKVEFLVSFYNNEISEKSEIFDDQFSVERPDGSNFTLKIRSTKLEDSAMYFCASRLDRSNQPQHFGDGTRLSIL.

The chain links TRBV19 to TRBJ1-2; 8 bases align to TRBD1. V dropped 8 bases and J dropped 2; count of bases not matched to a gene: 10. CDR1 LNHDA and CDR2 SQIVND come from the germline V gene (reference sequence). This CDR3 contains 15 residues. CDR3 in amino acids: CASAPGGSGNYGYTF. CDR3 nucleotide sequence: TGTGCCAGTGCCCCAGGGGGCAGTGGGAACTATGGCTACACCTTC.

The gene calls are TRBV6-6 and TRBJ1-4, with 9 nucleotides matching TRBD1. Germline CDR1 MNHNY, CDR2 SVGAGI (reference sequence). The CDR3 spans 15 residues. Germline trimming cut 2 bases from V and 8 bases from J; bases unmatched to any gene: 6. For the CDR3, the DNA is TGTGCCAGCAGTTACCCCCGGGACAGGGTCGAAAAACTGTTTTTT. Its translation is CASSYPRDRVEKLFF.

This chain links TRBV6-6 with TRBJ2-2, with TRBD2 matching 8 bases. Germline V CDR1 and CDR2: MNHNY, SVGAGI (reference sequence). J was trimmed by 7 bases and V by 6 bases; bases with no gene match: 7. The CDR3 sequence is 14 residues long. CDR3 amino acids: CASSRLALRGELFF. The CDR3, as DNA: TGTGCCAGCAGCCGACTAGCGTTGCGCGGGGAGCTGTTTTTT.